These T cell receptor beta chains were read from a single sample in a study of blood T cell repertoires in COVID-19. Clones were read by immunoSEQ multiplex PCR, and TCRdb kept only the in-frame ones, dropping some. The table has approximately 240,000 clones, approximately 91% seen once. The sample was peripheral blood. The receptors originated from a man aged 30 to 39 with COVID-19, enrolled during active disease. The CDR3 runs from the conserved cysteine through the conserved F or W. A D gene is named only where the DNA matches it firmly.

DNA: TGTGCCAGCCTTGAGGCGAACACTGAAGCTTTCTTT
CDR3: CASLEANTEAFF
J: TRBJ1-1
D: NA
V: TRBV12-3/TRBV12-4

DNA: TGTGCCAGCAGGGAGGGACAGATCAATCAGCCCCAGCATTTT
CDR3: CASREGQINQPQHF
J: TRBJ1-5
D: TRBD1
V: TRBV6-5

DNA: TGCGCCAGCAGCCAAGATGGGACTAGCGGGTCGCGGTTCTTC
CDR3: CASSQDGTSGSRFF
J: TRBJ2-1
D: TRBD2
V: TRBV4-1

DNA: TGTGCCAGCAGCTTAGCGGGCGGGACAGGGGGCAGGTCCTACGAGCAGTACTTC
CDR3: CASSLAGGTGGRSYEQYF
J: TRBJ2-7
D: TRBD1
V: TRBV7-2

DNA: TGTGCCAGCAGTTACTCGCTAGGGGCCGGAACCGGGGAGCTGTTTTTT
CDR3: CASSYSLGAGTGELFF
J: TRBJ2-2
D: NA
V: TRBV6-2/TRBV6-3

DNA: TGTGCCAGCAGCCCTCGGACAGGGAACACTGAAGCTTTCTTT
CDR3: CASSPRTGNTEAFF
J: TRBJ1-1
D: TRBD1
V: TRBV11-2

DNA: TGTGCCAGCAGCTTACTTCTAGCGGGGACCCTCAGCACAGATACGCAGTATTTT
CDR3: CASSLLLAGTLSTDTQYF
J: TRBJ2-3
D: TRBD2
V: TRBV7-6

DNA: TGCGCCAGCAGCTTGGAGACAGGTGGCGATCGAGGAAACACCATATATTTT
CDR3: CASSLETGGDRGNTIYF
J: TRBJ1-3
D: NA
V: TRBV5-1

DNA: TGTGCCAGCAGCCCCACCCGGGACTATGGCTACACCTTC
CDR3: CASSPTRDYGYTF
J: TRBJ1-2
D: NA
V: TRBV7-2

DNA: TGTGCCAGCTCTGGAGGGACAGGGTCTGAAGCTTTCTTT
CDR3: CASSGGTGSEAFF
J: TRBJ1-1
D: TRBD1
V: TRBV12-3/TRBV12-4

DNA: TGTGCCAGCAGCCAGGGGACAGGGGATATACCCTACGAGCAGTACTTC
CDR3: CASSQGTGDIPYEQYF
J: TRBJ2-7
D: TRBD1
V: TRBV7-9

DNA: TGCGCCAGCACCGAGGACAATCCTGCCAATGAGCAGTTCTTC
CDR3: CASTEDNPANEQFF
J: TRBJ2-1
D: NA
V: TRBV5-1